This T cell receptor (beta chain) was retrieved from a study of control samples from healthy donors and cancer patients. Profiled with immunoSEQ multiplex PCR; TCRdb holds only in-frame clones, not every one. The sample holds 50,000 or so clones, 80% seen once. The V end lost 3 bases, the J end lost 2 bases, and 14 bases lay between the germline ends. The CDR3 extends over 15 amino acids. Germline CDR1 and CDR2: MNHEY and SVGEGT. This chain uses TRBV6-2 or TRBV6-3 with TRBJ2-7; tentatively, D is TRBD2 (7 bases). Sequencing was performed on blood. The TCR comes from a man aged 65 to 85 in good health. The chain's CDR3 is CASSYAGAKTYEQYF. CDR3 nucleotide sequence: TGTGCCAGCAGTTATGCGGGGGCCAAAACCTACGAGCAGTACTTC.